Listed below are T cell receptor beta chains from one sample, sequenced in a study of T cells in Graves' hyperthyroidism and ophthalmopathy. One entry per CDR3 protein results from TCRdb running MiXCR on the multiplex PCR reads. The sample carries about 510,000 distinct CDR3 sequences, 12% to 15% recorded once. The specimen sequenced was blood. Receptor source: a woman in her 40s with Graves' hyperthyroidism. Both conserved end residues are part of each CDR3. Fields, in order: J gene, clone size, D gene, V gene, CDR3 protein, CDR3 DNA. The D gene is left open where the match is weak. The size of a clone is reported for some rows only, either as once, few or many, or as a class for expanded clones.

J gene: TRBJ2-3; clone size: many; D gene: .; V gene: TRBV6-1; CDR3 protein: CASSVQVETTDTQYF; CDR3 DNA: TGTGCCAGCAGTGTTCAGGTTGAAACCACAGATACGCAGTATTTT
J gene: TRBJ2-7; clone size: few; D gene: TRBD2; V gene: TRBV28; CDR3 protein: CASRPGLANQEQYF; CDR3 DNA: TGTGCCAGCAGGCCGGGACTAGCGAACCAAGAGCAGTACTTC
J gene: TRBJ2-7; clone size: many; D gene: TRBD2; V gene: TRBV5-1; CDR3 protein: CASMGLAGYEQYF; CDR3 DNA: TGCGCCAGCATGGGACTAGCAGGATACGAGCAGTACTTC
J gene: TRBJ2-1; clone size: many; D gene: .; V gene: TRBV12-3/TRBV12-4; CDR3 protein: CASRGTPTYNEQFF; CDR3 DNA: TGTGCCAGCAGGGGGACACCGACCTACAATGAGCAGTTCTTC
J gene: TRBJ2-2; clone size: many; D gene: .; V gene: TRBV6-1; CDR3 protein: CASSEASGVANTGELFF; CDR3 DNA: TGTGCCAGCAGTGAAGCTTCCGGTGTCGCGAACACCGGGGAGCTGTTTTTT
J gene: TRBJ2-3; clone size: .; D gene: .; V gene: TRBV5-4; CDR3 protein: CASSLMVGEGTDTQYF; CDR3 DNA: TGTGCCAGCAGCTTAATGGTGGGAGAGGGCACAGATACGCAGTATTTT
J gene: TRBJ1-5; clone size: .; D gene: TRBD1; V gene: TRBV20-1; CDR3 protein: CSARDGQGNQPQHF; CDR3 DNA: TGCAGTGCTAGAGATGGACAGGGGAATCAGCCCCAGCATTTT
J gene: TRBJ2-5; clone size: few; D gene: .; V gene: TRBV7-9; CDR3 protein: CASSHNRGGETQYF; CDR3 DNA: TGTGCCAGCAGCCACAACAGGGGGGGAGAGACCCAGTACTTC
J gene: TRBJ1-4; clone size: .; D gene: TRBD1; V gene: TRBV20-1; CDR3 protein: CSAPRQGSNEKLLF; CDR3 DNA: TGCAGTGCTCCTAGACAGGGGAGTAATGAAAAACTGCTTTTT
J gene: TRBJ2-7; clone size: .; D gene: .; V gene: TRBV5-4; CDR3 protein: CASSLSADRAYEQYF; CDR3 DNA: TGTGCCAGCAGCTTATCGGCCGACAGAGCCTACGAGCAGTACTTC
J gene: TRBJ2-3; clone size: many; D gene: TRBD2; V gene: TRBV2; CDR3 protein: CASSRLAGVGDTQYF; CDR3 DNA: TGTGCCAGCAGTCGACTAGCGGGAGTGGGAGATACGCAGTATTTT
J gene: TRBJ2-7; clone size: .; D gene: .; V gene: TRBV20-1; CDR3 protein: CSASVPGQAYEQYF; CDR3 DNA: TGCAGTGCTAGCGTGCCGGGGCAGGCCTACGAGCAGTACTTC
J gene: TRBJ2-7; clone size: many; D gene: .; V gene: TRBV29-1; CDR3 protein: CSVAPAYSSYEQYF; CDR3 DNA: TGCAGCGTCGCACCGGCCTACAGCTCCTACGAGCAGTACTTC
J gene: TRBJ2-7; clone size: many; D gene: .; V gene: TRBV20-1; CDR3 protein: CSARVSAGQYF; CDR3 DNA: TGCAGTGCTAGAGTTTCGGCCGGGCAGTACTTC
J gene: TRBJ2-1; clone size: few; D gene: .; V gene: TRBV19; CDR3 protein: CASSMIRTDNEQFF; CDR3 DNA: TGTGCCAGTAGTATGATAAGGACAGACAATGAGCAGTTCTTC
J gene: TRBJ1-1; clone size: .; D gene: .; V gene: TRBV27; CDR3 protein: CASSLAGAGAFF; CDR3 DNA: TGTGCCAGCAGTTTGGCGGGGGCGGGAGCTTTCTTT
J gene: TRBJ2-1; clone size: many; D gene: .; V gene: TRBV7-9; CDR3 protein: CASSPFGTEQFF; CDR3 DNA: TGTGCCAGCAGCCCATTCGGGACGGAGCAGTTCTTC
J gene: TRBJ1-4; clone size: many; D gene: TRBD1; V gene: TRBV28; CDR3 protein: CASRESGTGGEKLFF; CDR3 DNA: TGTGCCAGCAGGGAGTCCGGGACAGGGGGTGAAAAACTGTTTTTT
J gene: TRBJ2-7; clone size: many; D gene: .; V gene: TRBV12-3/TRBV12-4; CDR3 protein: CASSPPPGRDPYEQYF; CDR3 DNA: TGTGCCAGCAGCCCTCCCCCGGGACGGGATCCCTACGAGCAGTACTTC
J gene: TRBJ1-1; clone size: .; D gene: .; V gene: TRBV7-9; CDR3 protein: CASSFSLGGNTEAFF; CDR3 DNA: TGTGCCAGCAGCTTCTCTCTGGGGGGGAACACTGAAGCTTTCTTT
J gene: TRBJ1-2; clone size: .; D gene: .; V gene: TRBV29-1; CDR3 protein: CSVVQMGGDNYGYTF; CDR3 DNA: TGCAGCGTTGTGCAAATGGGGGGCGACAACTATGGCTACACCTTC
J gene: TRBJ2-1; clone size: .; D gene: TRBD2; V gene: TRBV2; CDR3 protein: CASRPLAGTLNEQFF; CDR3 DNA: TGTGCCAGCAGGCCACTAGCGGGAACGTTGAATGAGCAGTTCTTC
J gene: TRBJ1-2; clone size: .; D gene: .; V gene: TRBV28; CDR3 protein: CASSFSVRATYHQVARVDSYTF; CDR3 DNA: TGTGCCAGCAGCTTCTCCGTCAGGGCGACGTACCACCAGGTAGCACGGGTGGATAGCTACACCTTC
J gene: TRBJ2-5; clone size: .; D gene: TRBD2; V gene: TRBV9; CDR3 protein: CASSASGGSQETQYF; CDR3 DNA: TGTGCCAGCAGCGCTAGCGGGGGCTCCCAAGAGACCCAGTACTTC
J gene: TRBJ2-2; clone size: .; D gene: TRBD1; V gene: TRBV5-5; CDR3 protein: CASSLRGHTGELFF; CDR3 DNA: TGTGCCAGCAGTCTCAGGGGGCACACCGGGGAGCTGTTTTTT
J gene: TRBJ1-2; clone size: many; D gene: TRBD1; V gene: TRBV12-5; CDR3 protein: CASGLAGTGVGGYTF; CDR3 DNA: TGTGCTAGTGGTTTGGCCGGGACAGGGGTAGGTGGCTACACCTTC
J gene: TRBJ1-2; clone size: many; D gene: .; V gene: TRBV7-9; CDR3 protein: CASSLVQGNYGYTF; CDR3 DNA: TGTGCCAGCAGCTTAGTGCAGGGGAACTATGGCTACACCTTC
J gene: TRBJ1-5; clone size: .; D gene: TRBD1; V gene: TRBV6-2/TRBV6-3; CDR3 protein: CASGGQNQPQHF; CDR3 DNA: TGTGCCAGCGGGGGACAGAATCAGCCCCAGCATTTT
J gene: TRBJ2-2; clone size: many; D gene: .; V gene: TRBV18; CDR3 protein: CASAGPGAGELFF; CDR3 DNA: TGTGCCAGCGCCGGCCCAGGGGCCGGGGAGCTGTTTTTT
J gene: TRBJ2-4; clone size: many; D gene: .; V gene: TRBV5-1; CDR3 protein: CASSLGQENIQYF; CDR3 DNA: TGCGCCAGCAGCTTGGGACAGGAAAACATTCAGTACTTC
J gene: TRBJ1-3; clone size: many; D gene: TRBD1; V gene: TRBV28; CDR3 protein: CASSHGTGARNTIYF; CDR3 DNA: TGTGCCAGCAGCCATGGGACAGGGGCTAGAAACACCATATATTTT